The 31 T cell receptor beta chains in this list originate from one sample, sequenced in a study of T cell responses to AZD1222 COVID-19 vaccine. Repertoires were generated with immunoSEQ multiplex PCR, while TCRdb's copy carries only in-frame clones and drops some. The sample shows over 120,000 clones, roughly 90% of them seen only once. The sequencing used peripheral blood, collected 28 days after the second AZD1222 dose. Every receptor here comes from an adult who received the AZD1222 COVID-19 vaccine.

This chain links TRBV6-5 with TRBJ2-2; a weak D match, TRBD2 (5 bases). Germline assignment: CDR1 MNHEY and CDR2 SVGAGI. V gave up 4 bases and J gave up 3 bases, with 9 bases separating them. The CDR3 consists of 14 residues. CDR3 region: CASSFGLDTGELFF. CDR3 in DNA: TGTGCCAGCAGTTTCGGACTGGACACCGGGGAGCTGTTTTTT.

CDR3 loop: CASSLSLAQETQYF. CDR3 coding DNA: TGTGCCAGCAGCTTATCTCTAGCACAAGAGACCCAGTACTTC. The genes are TRBV7-9 and TRBJ2-5; maybe TRBD2 (5 bases). Trimming took off 2 bases at V and 2 bases at J, with 9 bases between the two ends. This CDR3 is 14 amino acids long. Germline V gene sequence: CDR1 SEHNR, CDR2 FQNEAQ (reference sequence). Full variable domain (outside the CDR3, taken from reference TRBV7-9 and TRBJ2-5): DTGVSQNPRHKITKRGQNVTFRCDPISEHNRLYWYRQTLGQGPEFLTYFQNEAQLEKSRLLSDRFSAERPKGSFSTLEIQRTEQGDSAMYLCASSLSLAQETQYFGPGTRLLVL.

V and J are TRBV5-1 and TRBJ1-1, with 7 bases identical to TRBD1. Trimming at V came to 1 base and at J to 2 bases, leaving 2 bases not matched to a gene. Germline lookup yields CDR1 SGHRS and CDR2 YFSETQ. The CDR3 consists of 14 residues. The CDR3 DNA reads as TGCGCCAGCAGCTTGACAGGGGAAAACACTGAAGCTTTCTTT. Translation gives CASSLTGENTEAFF.

The gene calls are TRBV14 and TRBJ1-1, with D possibly TRBD1 on 5 matching bases. The germline gives CDR1 SGHDN, CDR2 FVKESK. V was trimmed by 1 base and J by 1 base, leaving 10 bases between them. CDR3 size: 15 residues. CDR3 in amino acids: CASSQGSGGNTEAFF. CDR3 coding DNA: TGTGCCAGCAGCCAAGGCTCGGGGGGGAACACTGAAGCTTTCTTT. The full variable domain, with the rest looked up from reference TRBV14 and TRBJ1-1, is EAGVTQFPSHSVIEKGQTVTLRCDPISGHDNLYWYRRVMGKEIKFLLHFVKESKQDESGMPNNRFLAERTGGTYSTLKVQPAELEDSGVYFCASSQGSGGNTEAFFGQGTRLTVV.

This clone was seen only once. V gene TRBV12-3 or TRBV12-4 combines with J gene TRBJ1-2; a possible D gene is TRBD1 (6 bases). The V end lost 3 bases, the J end lost 8 bases, and 13 bases lay between the germline ends. This CDR3 has 13 residues. CDR3 amino acids: CASSFWGAEGYTF. The DNA for the CDR3 is TGTGCCAGCAGTTTTTGGGGGGCTGAGGGCTACACCTTC.

The chain employs TRBV4-3 and TRBJ1-2; the D is unclear. CDR1 is LGHNA, CDR2 YSLEER, per germline. The CDR3 has 16 amino acids. Between the trimmed V and J ends, which lost 4 bases and 4 bases, there was a span of 19 bases. The CDR3 reads CASSRRRTALGYGYTF. The CDR3 nucleotides read TGCGCCAGCAGCCGACGGAGAACAGCTCTGGGCTATGGCTACACCTTC.

The chain links TRBV7-9 to TRBJ2-7; 9 nucleotides align to TRBD2. Germline trimming cut 5 bases from V and 0 bases from J; bases unmatched to any gene: 11. Germline CDR1 SEHNR, CDR2 FQNEAQ (reference sequence). The CDR3 sequence is 17 residues long. The CDR3 here is CASSHHSGGSSSYEQYF. In DNA form, the CDR3 reads TGTGCCAGCAGCCATCATAGCGGGGGAAGCAGCTCCTACGAGCAGTACTTC.

The V call is TRBV28, the J call TRBJ2-7, with D possibly matching TRBD1 (6 bases). The CDR3 length is 15 residues. Trimming cost V 4 bases and J 3 bases, with 16 bases left between them. Germline CDR1 MDHEN, CDR2 SYDVKM. The CDR3: CASSSLAARGYEQYF. As DNA, the CDR3 is TGTGCCAGCAGTTCTCTGGCGGCCAGGGGCTACGAGCAGTACTTC.

This chain connects TRBV5-1 to TRBJ2-7; TRBD1 agrees at 9 bases. The germline V gene has CDR1 SGHRS and CDR2 YFSETQ. Trimming removed 4 bases from V and 6 bases from J; junction bases left unmatched: 8. The length of the CDR3 is 14 residues. DNA for the CDR3: TGCGCCAGCAGCAGGGGACAGGGTTTCGCCGAGCAGTACTTC. Translation gives CASSRGQGFAEQYF.

The CDR3 sequence: CASSPAGFSYEQYF. CDR3 bases: TGTGCCAGCAGCCCCGCAGGGTTTTCCTACGAGCAGTACTTC. The rearrangement joins TRBV7-2 to TRBJ2-7, with a possible D match to TRBD1 (5 bases). Germline CDR1 SGHTA, CDR2 FQGNSA. The CDR3 is 14 amino acids. Deletions cut 5 bases from V and 1 base from J, with 12 bases between.

The CDR3, as DNA: TGTGCTAGTGGTTTGGGGCTCACAGATACGCAGTATTTT. This gives the protein CASGLGLTDTQYF. The genes are TRBV12-5 and TRBJ2-3; D is undetermined. The germline V gene has CDR1 LGHNT and CDR2 FRNRAP. V was pared by 1 base and J by 2 bases, with 4 bases between. The CDR3 is 13 residues long.

The V gene is TRBV5-4, the J gene TRBJ1-1, with D unclear. V was trimmed by 4 bases and J by 0 bases, leaving 7 bases between them. Germline V gene sequence: CDR1 SGHNT, CDR2 YYREEE (reference sequence). The CDR3 sequence is 13 residues long. The CDR3 DNA follows: TGTGCCAGCAGCCCGGCACTGAACACTGAAGCTTTCTTT. Residues: CASSPALNTEAFF.

This clone was counted once. The chain joins TRBV15 to TRBJ2-7; TRBD1 agrees at 8 bases. The V and J ends lost 3 bases and 5 bases, in that order; junction bases with no gene match: 6. This CDR3 has 14 amino acids. Germline CDR1 and CDR2: LNHNV and YYDKDF (reference sequence). The DNA of the CDR3 is TGTGCCACCAGCAGGGGACAGGCCCTCGACGAGCAGTACTTC. It codes for CATSRGQALDEQYF.

The chain couples TRBV2 to TRBJ1-3; D ambiguous. The germline V gene has CDR1 SNHLY and CDR2 FYNNEI. The V and J ends lost 8 bases and 4 bases respectively, with 12 bases between them. The CDR3 spans 13 residues. DNA of the CDR3: TGTGCCAGCGGACTTAAGGTCGGAAACACCATATATTTT. Protein: CASGLKVGNTIYF.

The chain couples TRBV6-2 or TRBV6-3 to TRBJ1-6; D unresolved. Germline values: CDR1 MNHEY, CDR2 SVGEGT. The CDR3 is made up of 12 amino acids. V was shortened by 5 bases and J by 13 bases, with 12 bases between the two germline ends. The CDR3 region has the DNA TGTGCCAGCAGTGGCGGCCCCGCGCCCCTCCACTTT. This gives the protein CASSGGPAPLHF.

This clone was seen only a few times. The rearrangement uses TRBV21-1 and TRBJ1-1; no DNA check was done on the table's D call, TRBD1. TRBV21-1 is deemed a pseudogene. CDR3 size: 17 residues. The CDR3 DNA reads as TGTGCCAGCAGCAAAGTACAGGGTCTGCATATGAACACTGAAGCTTTCTTT. This encodes CASSKVQGLHMNTEAFF.

The rearrangement uses TRBV30 and TRBJ2-2; D uncertain. CDR1 and CDR2 (germline): GTSNPN, SVGIG (reference sequence). The ends were cut back, 3 bases at V and 13 bases at J, with 12 bases in the middle. The length of the CDR3 is 11 residues. The CDR3 bases are TGTGCCTGGAGCCTTTTGGAAATGCTGTTTTTT. It is translated as CAWSLLEMLFF. Drawing the rest from reference TRBV30 and TRBJ2-2, the complete variable domain is SQTIHQWPATLVQPVGSPLSLECTVEGTSNPNLYWYRQAAGRGLQLLFYSVGIGQISSEVPQNLSASRPQDRQFILSSKKLLLSDSGFYLCAWSLLEMLFFGEGSRLTVL.

The genes are TRBV19 and TRBJ1-1; TRBD1 agrees at 7 bases. This CDR3 comprises 14 residues. Germline V gene sequence: CDR1 LNHDA, CDR2 SQIVND (reference sequence). The trim removed 6 bases at V and 1 base at J, leaving 5 bases unmatched. The CDR3 coding sequence is TGTGCCAGTAGCCTCCGGGACAGGAACACTGAAGCTTTCTTT. Translation: CASSLRDRNTEAFF.

The chain couples TRBV6-2 or TRBV6-3 to TRBJ2-7, with D unresolved. This CDR3 is built from 16 residues. Per germline, CDR1 MNHEY and CDR2 SVGEGT. V lost 0 bases and J 1 base, leaving 13 bases between the germline ends. The chain's CDR3 is CASSYSAAQPSYEQYF. CDR3 in DNA: TGTGCCAGCAGTTACTCGGCAGCTCAGCCTTCCTACGAGCAGTACTTC.

The CDR3 loop reads CASSSGQINSPLHF. DNA for the CDR3: TGTGCCAGCAGCTCCGGACAGATTAATTCACCCCTCCACTTT. The chain couples TRBV7-9 to TRBJ1-6; D possibly corresponds to TRBD1 (6 bases). This CDR3 contains 14 residues. V was clipped by 4 bases and J by 6 bases, with 10 bases between them. Germline V gene data show CDR1 as SEHNR and CDR2 as FQNEAQ (reference sequence).

This chain connects TRBV5-1 to TRBJ2-1; 10 nucleotides match TRBD1. Germline CDR1 reads SGHRS; CDR2 reads YFSETQ. CDR3 length: 17 amino acids. V lost 3 bases, J lost 0 bases, and 6 bases stayed unmatched. The CDR3 nucleotides are TGCGCCAGCAGCTATCTTCGACAGGGGGCCTCCTACAATGAGCAGTTCTTC. Its translation: CASSYLRQGASYNEQFF.

The gene calls are TRBV11-1 and TRBJ1-1, with unresolved D. CDR3 length equals 15 residues. The V and J ends lost 0 bases and 1 base respectively, with 9 bases between them. CDR1 and CDR2 from the germline V gene are SGHAT and FQDESV (reference sequence). The DNA of the CDR3 is TGTGCCAGCAGCTTAGCGAATCAGAGGAACACTGAAGCTTTCTTT. It encodes CASSLANQRNTEAFF.

V is TRBV28 and J is TRBJ2-4; D may match TRBD1 or TRBD2 (5 bases each). Germline V gives CDR1 MDHEN, CDR2 SYDVKM. The CDR3 has 14 residues. V shed 2 bases and J shed 2 bases, with 7 bases lying between them. The CDR3 DNA sequence: TGTGCCAGCAGTTTAGGGGGTACCAAAAACATTCAGTACTTC. It is translated as CASSLGGTKNIQYF.

This chain joins TRBV28 and TRBJ1-5, with 7 bases aligning to TRBD1. V lost 6 bases, J lost 5 bases, and 10 bases stayed unmatched. Germline CDR1 reads MDHEN; CDR2 reads SYDVKM. The CDR3 runs to 15 residues. Here the CDR3 reads CASSPRKGAHQPQHF. The CDR3 nucleotides read TGTGCCAGCAGCCCACGGAAGGGGGCACATCAGCCCCAGCATTTT.

This clone was seen just once. V and J are TRBV20-1 and TRBJ1-5; D is uncertain. This CDR3 is 12 amino acids long. CDR1 and CDR2 from the germline V gene are DFQATT and SNEGSKA (reference sequence). V lost 3 bases and J lost 6, with 9 bases in between. The CDR3 loop is CSASTAAQPQHF. CDR3 DNA sequence: TGCAGTGCTAGTACAGCGGCTCAGCCCCAGCATTTT.

CDR3 nucleotide sequence: TGCGCCAGCAGCTTGGCCAGCATGAACACTGAAGCTTTCTTT. Its translation: CASSLASMNTEAFF. This chain links TRBV5-1 with TRBJ1-1; D gene uncertain. The CDR3 loop spans 14 amino acids. CDR1 and CDR2 from the germline V gene are SGHRS and YFSETQ. The germline V and J ends were trimmed by 0 bases and 0 bases, with 6 bases remaining between them.

This clone was counted a single time. The J gene is TRBJ1-1, the V gene TRBV28; weak D call: TRBD1 (5 bases). The V gene's germline CDR1 is MDHEN and CDR2 SYDVKM. Trimming shortened V by 3 bases and J by 7 bases, and 15 bases separated the two germline ends. The CDR3 is made up of 14 amino acids. CDR3 nucleotides: TGTGCCAGCAGTTTTGGCCAGGGATCAAGTGAAGCTTTCTTT. The encoded protein is CASSFGQGSSEAFF.

The chain joins TRBV15 to TRBJ1-1, with 11 bases identical to TRBD1. The CDR3 runs 15 residues. From germline, CDR1 is LNHNV and CDR2 YYDKDF (reference sequence). With 6 bases clipped from V and 4 bases from J, the junction kept 7 bases outside the gene matches. The CDR3 spells CATSTPGTGGTEAFF. CDR3 sequence (DNA): TGTGCCACCAGTACCCCCGGGACAGGGGGCACTGAAGCTTTCTTT.

This chain connects TRBV28 to TRBJ2-7; D may be TRBD1 (5 bases). V lost 2 bases to trimming and J lost 2 bases, with 19 bases between them. CDR1 is MDHEN and CDR2 is SYDVKM in the germline V gene. The CDR3 is 17 amino acids. In DNA, the CDR3 is TGTGCCAGCAGTTTACGCCCTTTAATCAGGGCAACCTACGAGCAGTACTTC. It codes for CASSLRPLIRATYEQYF.

The chain couples TRBV4-1 to TRBJ2-3; D perhaps matches TRBD2 (5 bases). The CDR3 spans 15 residues. Between the trimmed V and J ends, which lost 0 bases and 5 bases, there was a span of 12 bases. The V gene's germline CDR1 is MGHRA and CDR2 YSYEKL. CDR3 amino acids: CASSQEAVGRDTQYF. The CDR3 DNA reads as TGCGCCAGCAGCCAAGAGGCCGTTGGGAGAGATACGCAGTATTTT.

The gene calls are TRBV6-5 and TRBJ1-5; D gene ambiguous. The CDR3 runs 13 residues. Per the germline V gene, CDR1 is MNHEY and CDR2 is SVGAGI. V was pared by 0 bases and J by 7 bases, with 7 bases between. The CDR3 DNA is TGTGCCAGCAGTTACTCCGGGAGGCAGCCCCAGCATTTT. As protein: CASSYSGRQPQHF.